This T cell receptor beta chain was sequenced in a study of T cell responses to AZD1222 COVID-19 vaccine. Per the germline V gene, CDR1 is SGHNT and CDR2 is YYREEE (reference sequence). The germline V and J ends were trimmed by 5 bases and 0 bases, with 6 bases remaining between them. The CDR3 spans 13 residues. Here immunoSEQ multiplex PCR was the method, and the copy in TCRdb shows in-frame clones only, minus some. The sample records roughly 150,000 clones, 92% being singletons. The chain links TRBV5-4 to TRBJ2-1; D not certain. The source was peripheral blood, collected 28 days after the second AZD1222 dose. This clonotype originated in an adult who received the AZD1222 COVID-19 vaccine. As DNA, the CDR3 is TGTGCCAGCAGAAACTACTCCTACAATGAGCAGTTCTTC. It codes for CASRNYSYNEQFF.